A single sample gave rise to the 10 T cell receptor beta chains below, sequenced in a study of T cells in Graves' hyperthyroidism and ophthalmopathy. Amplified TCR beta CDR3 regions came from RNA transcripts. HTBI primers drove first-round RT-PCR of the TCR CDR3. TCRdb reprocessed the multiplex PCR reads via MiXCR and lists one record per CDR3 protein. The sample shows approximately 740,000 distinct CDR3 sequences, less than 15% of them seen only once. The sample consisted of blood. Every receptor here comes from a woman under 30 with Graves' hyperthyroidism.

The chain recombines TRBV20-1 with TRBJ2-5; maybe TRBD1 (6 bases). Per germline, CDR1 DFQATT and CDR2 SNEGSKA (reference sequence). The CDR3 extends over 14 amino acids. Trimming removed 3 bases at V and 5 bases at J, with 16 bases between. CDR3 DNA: TGCAGTGCTAGTCTCACAGGGATCCGGGAGACCCAGTACTTC. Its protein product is CSASLTGIRETQYF.

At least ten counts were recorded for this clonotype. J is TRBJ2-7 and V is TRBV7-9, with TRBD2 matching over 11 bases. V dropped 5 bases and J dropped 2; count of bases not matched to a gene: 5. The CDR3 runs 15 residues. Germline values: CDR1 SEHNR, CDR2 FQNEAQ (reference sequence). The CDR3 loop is CASSKRGLAAYEQYF. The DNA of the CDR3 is TGTGCCAGCAGCAAAAGGGGACTAGCGGCCTACGAGCAGTACTTC.

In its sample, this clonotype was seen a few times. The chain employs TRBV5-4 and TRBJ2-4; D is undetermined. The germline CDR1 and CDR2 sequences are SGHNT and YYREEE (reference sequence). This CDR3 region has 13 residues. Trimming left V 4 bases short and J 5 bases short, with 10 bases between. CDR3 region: CASSPRVENIQYF. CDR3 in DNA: TGTGCCAGCAGCCCCCGAGTTGAAAACATTCAGTACTTC.

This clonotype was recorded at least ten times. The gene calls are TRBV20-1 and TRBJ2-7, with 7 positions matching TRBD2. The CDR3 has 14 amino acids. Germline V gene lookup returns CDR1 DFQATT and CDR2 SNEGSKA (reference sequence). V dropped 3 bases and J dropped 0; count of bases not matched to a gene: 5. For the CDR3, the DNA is TGCAGTGCTAGGAGCGGGGCGCCCTCCTACGAGCAGTACTTC. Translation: CSARSGAPSYEQYF.

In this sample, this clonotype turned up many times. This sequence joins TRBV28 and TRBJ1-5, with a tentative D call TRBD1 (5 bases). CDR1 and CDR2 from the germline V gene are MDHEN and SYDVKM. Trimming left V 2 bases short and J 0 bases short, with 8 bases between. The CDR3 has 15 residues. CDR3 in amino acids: CASSLTGGSNQPQHF. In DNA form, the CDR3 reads TGTGCCAGCAGTTTAACAGGTGGTAGCAATCAGCCCCAGCATTTT.

For the CDR3, the DNA is TGTGCCAGCAGCCGCCGCCCGGGACAGGCGAGGTTGACCCAGTACTTC. Translation: CASSRRPGQARLTQYF. The V call is TRBV7-8, the J call TRBJ2-5, with 8 bases identical to TRBD1. J lost 7 bases, V lost 5 bases, and 15 bases had no gene match. Germline V lookup: CDR1 SGHVS, CDR2 FQNEAQ. The CDR3 covers 16 residues.

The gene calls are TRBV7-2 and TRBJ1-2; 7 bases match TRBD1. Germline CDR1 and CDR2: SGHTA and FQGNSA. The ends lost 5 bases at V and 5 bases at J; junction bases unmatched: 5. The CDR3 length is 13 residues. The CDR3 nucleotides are TGTGCCAGCAGCCGGGACAGAGAGTATGGCTACACCTTC. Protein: CASSRDREYGYTF.

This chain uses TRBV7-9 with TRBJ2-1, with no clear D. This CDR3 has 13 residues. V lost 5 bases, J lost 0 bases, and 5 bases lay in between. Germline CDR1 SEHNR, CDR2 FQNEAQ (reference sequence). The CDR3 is CASSANSYNEQFF. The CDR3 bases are TGTGCCAGCAGCGCCAACTCCTACAATGAGCAGTTCTTC.

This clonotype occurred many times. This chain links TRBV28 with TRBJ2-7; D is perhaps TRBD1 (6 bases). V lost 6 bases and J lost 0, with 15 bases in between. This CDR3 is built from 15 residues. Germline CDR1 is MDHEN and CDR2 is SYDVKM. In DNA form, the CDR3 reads TGTGCCAGCAGACCCCACTGGGGGCCCTCCTACGAGCAGTACTTC. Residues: CASRPHWGPSYEQYF. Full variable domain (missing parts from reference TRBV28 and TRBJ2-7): DVKVTQSSRYLVKRTGEKVFLECVQDMDHENMFWYRQDPGLGLRLIYFSYDVKMKEKGDIPEGYSVSREKKERFSLILESASTNQTSMYLCASRPHWGPSYEQYFGPGTRLTVT.

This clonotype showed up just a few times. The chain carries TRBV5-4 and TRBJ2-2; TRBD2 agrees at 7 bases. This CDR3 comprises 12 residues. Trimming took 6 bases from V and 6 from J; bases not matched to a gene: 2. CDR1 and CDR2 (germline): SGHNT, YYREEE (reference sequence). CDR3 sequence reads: CASNLAAGELFF. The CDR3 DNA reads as TGTGCCAGCAACCTAGCGGCCGGGGAGCTGTTTTTT.